A selection of T cell receptor beta chains follows, all from one sample in a study of PD-1 blockade in classical Hodgkin lymphoma. Using immunoSEQ multiplex PCR, the repertoire was profiled, and TCRdb retains in-frame clones only, with some absent. This table holds 14,000 to 15,000 clones, roughly two thirds found once. The sample in question was peripheral blood mononuclear cells (PBMCs), obtained at baseline. The receptors were gathered from a human donor with classical Hodgkin lymphoma. Each CDR3 is given with its conserved first and last residue. D genes are given only for firm matches. The listing skips clone size in some rows; elsewhere it reads once, few, many or a size class.

TRBJ1-2,TRBV2,-,medium-sized,CASSPDFPLHYGYTF,TGTGCCAGCAGTCCAGACTTTCCTCTTCACTATGGCTACACCTTC
TRBJ1-2,TRBV29-1,-,medium-sized,CSVARAYGYTF,TGCAGCGTTGCCAGGGCCTATGGCTACACCTTC
TRBJ2-7,TRBV7-6,-,-,CASSLTGGGYEQYF,TGTGCCAGCAGCTTAACAGGTGGCGGCTACGAGCAGTACTTC
TRBJ2-7,TRBV5-1,-,-,CASNPGRGISYEQYF,TGCGCCAGCAACCCGGGCCGGGGGATCTCCTACGAGCAGTACTTC
TRBJ2-7,TRBV27,TRBD2,-,CASSQLAGGQYEQYF,TGTGCCAGCAGTCAACTAGCGGGAGGGCAATACGAGCAGTACTTC
TRBJ1-1,TRBV2,-,-,CASSVWKRNTEAFF,TGTGCCAGCAGTGTGTGGAAGAGGAACACTGAAGCTTTCTTT
TRBJ1-6,TRBV7-9,TRBD1,few,CASSPGTGQDSYNSPLHF,TGTGCCAGCAGCCCCGGGACAGGGCAGGACTCCTATAATTCACCCCTCCACTTT
TRBJ2-1,TRBV18,TRBD2,-,CASSPPGLAGLVNEQFF,TGTGCCAGCTCACCACCGGGCTTAGCGGGATTGGTCAATGAGCAGTTCTTC
TRBJ1-4,TRBV28,-,-,CASSTRGLNEKLFF,TGTGCCAGCAGTACTAGGGGACTCAATGAAAAACTGTTTTTT
TRBJ2-2,TRBV7-2,-,-,CASSLAPSRGGTGELFF,TGTGCCAGCAGCTTAGCGCCTTCCAGGGGAGGAACCGGGGAGCTGTTTTTT
TRBJ2-1,TRBV19,-,-,CASSIVGWWSSYNEQFF,TGTGCCAGTAGTATAGTGGGGTGGTGGAGCTCCTACAATGAGCAGTTCTTC
TRBJ2-1,TRBV10-3,TRBD2,-,CAIRPGTSGSQTSYNEQFF,TGTGCCATCAGACCCGGGACTAGCGGGAGCCAGACCTCCTACAATGAGCAGTTCTTC
TRBJ1-3,TRBV18,-,once,CASSPQGENGNTIYF,TGTGCCAGCTCACCACAAGGGGAGAACGGAAACACCATATATTTT
TRBJ1-5,TRBV28,TRBD1,-,CASSWLQGAGQPQHF,TGTGCCAGCAGTTGGCTCCAGGGGGCGGGACAGCCCCAGCATTTT
TRBJ1-2,TRBV7-6,TRBD1,-,CASSSGPQGGGGYTF,TGTGCCAGCAGCTCAGGCCCACAGGGGGGTGGTGGCTACACCTTC
TRBJ2-1,TRBV18,TRBD1,-,CASSSNQGQGNEQFF,TGTGCCAGCTCATCGAACCAAGGACAGGGCAATGAGCAGTTCTTC
TRBJ2-1,TRBV21-1,-,-,CASSKEVRGASGRIGNEQFF,TGTGCCAGCAGCAAAGAGGTCCGAGGAGCTAGCGGGAGAATTGGGAATGAGCAGTTCTTC
TRBJ1-3,TRBV19,TRBD1,-,CASHRDRLGNTIYF,TGTGCCAGCCACAGGGACAGACTCGGAAACACCATATATTTT
TRBJ2-3,TRBV6-5,-,-,CASSYRTFTDTQYF,TGTGCCAGCAGTTACAGAACTTTCACAGATACGCAGTATTTT
TRBJ2-2,TRBV28,-,few,CATYRVPGELFF,TGTGCCACCTACAGGGTTCCCGGGGAGCTGTTTTTT
TRBJ2-7,TRBV7-8,-,-,CASSLAGASRYEQYF,TGTGCCAGCAGCTTAGCGGGTGCTAGCCGCTACGAGCAGTACTTC
TRBJ2-1,TRBV6-6,-,-,CASSPGDNEQFF,TGTGCCAGCAGCCCCGGCGACAATGAGCAGTTCTTC
TRBJ2-1,TRBV5-6,TRBD1,few,CASNYQTGINEQFF,TGTGCCAGCAACTACCAGACAGGGATCAATGAGCAGTTCTTC
TRBJ1-3,TRBV9,-,few,CASSVGGNSRNTIYF,TGTGCCAGCAGCGTCGGGGGCAACAGTAGAAACACCATATATTTT
TRBJ1-5,TRBV2,-,-,CASRGDSNQPQHF,TGTGCCAGCAGGGGGGACAGCAATCAGCCCCAGCATTTT
TRBJ2-1,TRBV15,TRBD1,-,CATSGDRGPLGEQFF,TGTGCCACCAGCGGAGACAGGGGGCCCCTGGGGGAGCAGTTCTTC
TRBJ1-1,TRBV7-9,-,-,CASGGGAEAFF,TGTGCCAGCGGAGGAGGCGCTGAAGCTTTCTTT
TRBJ1-4,TRBV4-1,TRBD1,-,CASSQAEQGARSEKLFF,TGCGCCAGCAGCCAAGCGGAACAGGGGGCGCGGAGCGAAAAACTGTTTTTT
TRBJ2-1,TRBV14,TRBD2,once,CASSHGLAGGPRYNEQFF,TGTGCCAGCAGCCACGGACTAGCGGGAGGGCCGCGATACAATGAGCAGTTCTTC
TRBJ2-7,TRBV29-1,TRBD2,medium-sized,CSVGGRYEQYF,TGCAGCGTTGGCGGGAGGTACGAGCAGTACTTC
TRBJ2-3,TRBV30,TRBD2,-,CAWKGAGGTDTQYF,TGTGCCTGGAAAGGAGCGGGAGGAACAGATACGCAGTATTTT
TRBJ2-7,TRBV6-5,TRBD2,-,CASSPGLGREQYF,TGTGCCAGCAGCCCGGGACTAGGGCGAGAGCAGTACTTC
TRBJ2-7,TRBV10-3,-,-,CAISEVGISYEQYF,TGTGCCATCAGTGAGGTAGGGATCTCCTACGAGCAGTACTTC
TRBJ2-2,TRBV2,-,few,CASSVGAPGELFF,TGTGCCAGCAGTGTCGGGGCGCCCGGGGAGCTGTTTTTT
TRBJ1-2,TRBV28,TRBD1,-,CASSPPGTAGYGYTF,TGTGCCAGCAGTCCACCCGGGACAGCCGGCTATGGCTACACCTTC
TRBJ1-6,TRBV6-1,TRBD1,-,CASSQQGASNSPLHF,TGTGCCAGCAGCCAACAGGGGGCCTCTAATTCACCCCTCCACTTT
TRBJ2-3,TRBV4-1,TRBD1,-,CASSQAGTGSADTQYF,TGCGCCAGCAGCCAAGCCGGGACAGGGAGTGCGGATACGCAGTATTTT
TRBJ2-2,TRBV27,-,-,CASRRDLRNTGELFF,TGTGCCAGCCGACGGGACTTACGGAACACCGGGGAGCTGTTTTTT
TRBJ1-5,TRBV30,-,-,CAWSPVASDNQPQHF,TGTGCCTGGAGCCCCGTTGCCAGCGACAATCAGCCCCAGCATTTT
TRBJ1-1,TRBV5-4,-,few,CASSAAGAPRTEAFF,TGTGCCAGCAGCGCGGCAGGGGCTCCGAGGACTGAAGCTTTCTTT
TRBJ1-1,TRBV5-1,TRBD1,-,CASSPGQGVTEAFF,TGCGCCAGCAGCCCCGGACAGGGGGTTACTGAAGCTTTCTTT
TRBJ1-3,TRBV9,-,-,CASSVNAGNTIYF,TGTGCCAGCAGCGTTAATGCTGGAAACACCATATATTTT
TRBJ1-6,TRBV5-1,-,-,CASSLTQHNSPLHF,TGCGCCAGCAGCTTGACTCAGCATAATTCACCCCTCCACTTT
TRBJ1-6,TRBV30,-,few,CAWSATNSPLHF,TGTGCCTGGAGTGCGACCAATTCACCCCTCCACTTT
TRBJ2-3,TRBV7-8,TRBD2,-,CASSPGTSSNTQYF,TGTGCCAGCAGCCCAGGGACTAGCTCGAATACGCAGTATTTT
TRBJ2-1,TRBV6-5,-,-,CASSTTGTGQFF,TGTGCCAGCAGTACCACTGGTACAGGGCAGTTCTTC
TRBJ1-1,TRBV28,-,-,CASTWQGTRAEAFF,TGTGCCAGCACCTGGCAGGGAACTCGGGCTGAAGCTTTCTTT
TRBJ2-5,TRBV18,-,few,CASSPRPGQETQYF,TGTGCCAGCTCACCACGGCCCGGACAAGAGACCCAGTACTTC
TRBJ1-5,TRBV28,-,-,CASSGARAQPQHF,TGTGCCAGCAGTGGGGCCAGAGCTCAGCCCCAGCATTTT
TRBJ2-1,TRBV18,-,-,CASSPGPAPNEQFF,TGTGCCAGCTCACCAGGGCCAGCGCCCAATGAGCAGTTCTTC
TRBJ2-7,TRBV28,TRBD1,few,CASSTGTGSREQYF,TGTGCCAGCAGCACCGGGACAGGCTCGCGGGAGCAGTACTTC
TRBJ2-7,TRBV27,-,few,CASSFIDRNYEQYF,TGTGCCAGCAGTTTTATCGACAGAAACTACGAGCAGTACTTC
TRBJ1-1,TRBV2,-,-,CASSVGPPTEAFF,TGTGCCAGCAGTGTCGGGCCCCCCACTGAAGCTTTCTTT
TRBJ1-4,TRBV30,TRBD1,-,CAWSGRPGTGLRGGVEKLFF,TGTGCCTGGAGTGGCCGACCCGGGACAGGACTAAGGGGGGGGGTTGAAAAACTGTTTTTT
TRBJ2-7,TRBV29-1,-,-,CSVGQTEDGPYEQYF,TGCAGCGTTGGACAGACTGAGGACGGTCCCTACGAGCAGTACTTC
TRBJ2-1,TRBV6-6,-,once,CAAQLGQGYNEQFF,TGTGCCGCCCAACTGGGGCAGGGATACAATGAGCAGTTCTTC